These 9 T cell receptor beta chains were all obtained from the same sample, sequenced in a study of blood T cell repertoires in COVID-19. TCRdb's table, derived via immunoSEQ multiplex PCR, lists solely in-frame clones and lacks some. The sample has 300,000 to 400,000 clones, more than 75% seen once. The source material was peripheral blood. The receptors stem from a woman aged 50 to 60 with COVID-19, enrolled during active disease.

The chain has TRBV29-1 and TRBJ1-3; 7 positions match TRBD1. V was pared by 6 bases and J by 2 bases, with 4 bases of the junction left unmatched. Germline V gene data show CDR1 as SQVTM and CDR2 as ANQGSEA. The CDR3 sequence is 13 residues long. The CDR3 region is CSVHRGPGNTIYF. The CDR3 DNA is TGCAGCGTGCACAGGGGACCTGGAAACACCATATATTTT. Based on the CDR3 plus reference TRBV29-1 and TRBJ1-3, the full variable domain is SAVISQKPSRDICQRGTSLTIQCQVDSQVTMMFWYRQQPGQSLTLIATANQGSEATYESGFVIDKFPISRPNLTFSTLTVSNMSPEDSSIYLCSVHRGPGNTIYFGEGSWLTVV.

This clone was detected ten times or more. DNA of the CDR3: TGTGCCAGCAGCCAAGATATCACAACTCAGCCCCAGCATTTT. The encoded protein is CASSQDITTQPQHF. The chain carries TRBV3-1 (or the pseudogene TRBV3-2) and TRBJ1-5, with D unresolved. V shed 0 bases and J shed 6 bases, with 9 bases lying between them. The CDR3 spans 14 residues. Germline CDR1 LGHDT, CDR2 YNNKEL (reference sequence).

The chain recombines TRBV18 with TRBJ2-1, with TRBD2 as a possible D gene (6 bases). The CDR3 has 18 amino acids. Between the trimmed V and J ends, which lost 3 bases and 0 bases, there was a span of 18 bases. Per the germline V gene, CDR1 is KGHSH and CDR2 is LQKENI. CDR3 loop: CASSPLRGTANSYNEQFF. CDR3 coding DNA: TGTGCCAGCTCACCCTTGCGGGGAACGGCCAACTCCTACAATGAGCAGTTCTTC. Full variable domain (remainder filled in from reference TRBV18 and TRBJ2-1): NAGVMQNPRHLVRRRGQEARLRCSPMKGHSHVYWYRQLPEEGLKFMVYLQKENIIDESGMPKERFSAEFPKEGPSILRIQQVVRGDSAAYFCASSPLRGTANSYNEQFFGPGTRLTVL.

About this clone itself: Additional DNA sequences in this sample encode the identical CDR3. The rearrangement joins TRBV5-1 to TRBJ1-3; D is possibly TRBD1 (6 bases). Germline V gene sequence: CDR1 SGHRS, CDR2 YFSETQ. The CDR3 covers 14 residues. The V gene lost 1 base and the J gene lost 1 base, with 6 bases spanning the gap. The CDR3 coding sequence is TGCGCCAGCAGCTTGACAGGGTCTGGAAACACCATATATTTT. As protein: CASSLTGSGNTIYF.

The V gene is TRBV19, the J gene TRBJ1-5; D is possibly TRBD1 (6 bases). There are 15 residues in the CDR3. The V and J ends lost 3 bases and 1 base respectively, with 10 bases between them. Germline loops: CDR1 LNHDA, CDR2 SQIVND (reference sequence). In DNA form, the CDR3 reads TGTGCCAGTAGTATCACAGGGTTAAGCAATCAGCCCCAGCATTTT. Protein product: CASSITGLSNQPQHF.

The chain is built from TRBV12-3 or TRBV12-4 and TRBJ2-1; weak D call: TRBD2 (6 bases). V lost 6 bases and J lost 10, with 10 bases in between. This CDR3 spans 11 amino acids. The CDR3 region is CASSHGREQFF. In nucleotides, the CDR3 is TGTGCCAGCAGCCATGGGAGGGAGCAGTTCTTC.

The V and J genes are TRBV6-6 and TRBJ1-1; 8 nucleotides align to TRBD1. Per the germline V gene, CDR1 is MNHNY and CDR2 is SVGAGI (reference sequence). J was trimmed by 6 bases and V by 5 bases; bases with no gene match: 11. The CDR3 covers 15 residues. CDR3 sequence reads: CASSPWTGSVSEAFF. CDR3 in DNA: TGTGCCAGCAGTCCCTGGACAGGGTCGGTTTCTGAAGCTTTCTTT.

In DNA form, the CDR3 reads TGTGCCAGCAGCGTAGACTTAAGCGGGGTGCAGTATTTT. Amino acid sequence: CASSVDLSGVQYF. The rearrangement uses TRBV9 and TRBJ2-3, with TRBD2 identical over 7 bases. The CDR3 loop spans 13 amino acids. Per the germline V gene, CDR1 is SGDLS and CDR2 is YYNGEE. V lost 0 bases to trimming and J lost 11 bases; unmatched junction nucleotides: 6.

The chain joins TRBV5-6 to TRBJ2-1; 11 nucleotides agree with TRBD2. V lost 2 bases, J lost 7 bases, and 8 bases stayed unmatched. CDR1 is SGHDT and CDR2 is YYEEEE in the germline V gene. The CDR3 spans 16 residues. DNA for the CDR3: TGTGCCAGCAGCTTACCGCTAGCGGGAGGTTCGAATGAGCAGTTCTTC. The encoded protein is CASSLPLAGGSNEQFF.